Listed below are T cell receptor beta chains from one sample, sequenced in a study of CD4+ T cells in melanoma. The data were produced by immunoSEQ multiplex PCR, yet TCRdb's version contains in-frame clones alone and is incomplete. Among some 47,000 clones listed, about 88% were seen once. The sequencing input was peripheral blood. The receptors here all came from a human donor with melanoma. CDR3s include the opening cysteine and the closing phenylalanine or tryptophan. Fields, in order: V gene, J gene, clone size, D gene, CDR3 DNA, CDR3 protein. D genes are given only for firm matches. Not all rows give a size; the values are once, few, many and, for expanded clones, a class.

>TRBV5-1|TRBJ2-3|NA|TRBD2
TGCGCCAGCAGCTTGGGGACTAGCGGGGGAGATACGCAGTATTTT
CASSLGTSGGDTQYF
>TRBV11-2|TRBJ2-2|NA|TRBD1
TGTGCCAGCAGCTTTTGGGATGGACAGGGGGCCGGGGAGCTGTTTTTT
CASSFWDGQGAGELFF
>TRBV10-3|TRBJ2-5|NA|TRBD1
TGTGCCATCAGTGACAGGGGGCAGGAGACCCAGTACTTC
CAISDRGQETQYF
>TRBV28|TRBJ1-5|NA|NA
TGTGCCAGCAGTCCCCCGGGCAGAGTTAGCAATCAGCCCCAGCATTTT
CASSPPGRVSNQPQHF
>TRBV28|TRBJ2-5|NA|NA
TGTGCCAGCAGTTTGGGTTTGTCGTGGGCCCAAGAGACCCAGTACTTC
CASSLGLSWAQETQYF
>TRBV7-6|TRBJ2-7|NA|TRBD1
TGTGCCAGCAGCTTAGCGGACAGGGGGTACGAGCAGTACTTC
CASSLADRGYEQYF
>TRBV19|TRBJ1-3|medium-sized|TRBD1
TGTGCCAGTACCCAAAGCCGGGACAGTCTTGGAAACACCATATATTTT
CASTQSRDSLGNTIYF
>TRBV28|TRBJ2-3|NA|NA
TGTGCCAGCAGTGCGATCCAACCCTTCAACACAGATACGCAGTATTTT
CASSAIQPFNTDTQYF
>TRBV5-4|TRBJ1-6|NA|NA
TGTGCCAGCAGCTTTCAGCGTAATTCACCCCTCCACTTT
CASSFQRNSPLHF
>TRBV18|TRBJ2-1|once|NA
TGTGCCAGCTCACCACCCTTTCATGAGGGTTGGCTCTACAATGAGCAGTTCTTC
CASSPPFHEGWLYNEQFF
>TRBV4-1|TRBJ1-5|NA|NA
TGCGCCAGCAGCCCCAACAATCAGCCCCAGCATTTT
CASSPNNQPQHF
>TRBV7-9|TRBJ2-3|once|NA
TGTGCCAGCAGCTTATCCGAAGGTCCAGATACGCAGTATTTT
CASSLSEGPDTQYF
>TRBV11-2|TRBJ2-1|NA|NA
TGTGCCAGCAGCTCGGGGGACCCCTACAATGAGCAGTTCTTC
CASSSGDPYNEQFF
>TRBV11-2|TRBJ1-5|NA|NA
TGTGCCAGCAGCTTAGGACAGACTAATCAGCCCCAGCATTTT
CASSLGQTNQPQHF
>TRBV5-1|TRBJ1-4|NA|NA
TGCGCCAGCAGCCTGGGGGGTAAGAATGAAAAACTGTTTTTT
CASSLGGKNEKLFF
>TRBV9|TRBJ1-4|few|NA
TGTGCCAGCAGCTCGGACGTTGGGAGAGAGGAAAAACTGTTTTTT
CASSSDVGREEKLFF
>TRBV19|TRBJ2-5|NA|NA
TGTGCCAGTAGTAGGTGGTTCCAAGAGACCCAGTACTTC
CASSRWFQETQYF
>TRBV5-4|TRBJ2-5|NA|NA
TGTGCCAGCAGCTCAGGGGGGGACAGGAAAGAGACCCAGTACTTC
CASSSGGDRKETQYF